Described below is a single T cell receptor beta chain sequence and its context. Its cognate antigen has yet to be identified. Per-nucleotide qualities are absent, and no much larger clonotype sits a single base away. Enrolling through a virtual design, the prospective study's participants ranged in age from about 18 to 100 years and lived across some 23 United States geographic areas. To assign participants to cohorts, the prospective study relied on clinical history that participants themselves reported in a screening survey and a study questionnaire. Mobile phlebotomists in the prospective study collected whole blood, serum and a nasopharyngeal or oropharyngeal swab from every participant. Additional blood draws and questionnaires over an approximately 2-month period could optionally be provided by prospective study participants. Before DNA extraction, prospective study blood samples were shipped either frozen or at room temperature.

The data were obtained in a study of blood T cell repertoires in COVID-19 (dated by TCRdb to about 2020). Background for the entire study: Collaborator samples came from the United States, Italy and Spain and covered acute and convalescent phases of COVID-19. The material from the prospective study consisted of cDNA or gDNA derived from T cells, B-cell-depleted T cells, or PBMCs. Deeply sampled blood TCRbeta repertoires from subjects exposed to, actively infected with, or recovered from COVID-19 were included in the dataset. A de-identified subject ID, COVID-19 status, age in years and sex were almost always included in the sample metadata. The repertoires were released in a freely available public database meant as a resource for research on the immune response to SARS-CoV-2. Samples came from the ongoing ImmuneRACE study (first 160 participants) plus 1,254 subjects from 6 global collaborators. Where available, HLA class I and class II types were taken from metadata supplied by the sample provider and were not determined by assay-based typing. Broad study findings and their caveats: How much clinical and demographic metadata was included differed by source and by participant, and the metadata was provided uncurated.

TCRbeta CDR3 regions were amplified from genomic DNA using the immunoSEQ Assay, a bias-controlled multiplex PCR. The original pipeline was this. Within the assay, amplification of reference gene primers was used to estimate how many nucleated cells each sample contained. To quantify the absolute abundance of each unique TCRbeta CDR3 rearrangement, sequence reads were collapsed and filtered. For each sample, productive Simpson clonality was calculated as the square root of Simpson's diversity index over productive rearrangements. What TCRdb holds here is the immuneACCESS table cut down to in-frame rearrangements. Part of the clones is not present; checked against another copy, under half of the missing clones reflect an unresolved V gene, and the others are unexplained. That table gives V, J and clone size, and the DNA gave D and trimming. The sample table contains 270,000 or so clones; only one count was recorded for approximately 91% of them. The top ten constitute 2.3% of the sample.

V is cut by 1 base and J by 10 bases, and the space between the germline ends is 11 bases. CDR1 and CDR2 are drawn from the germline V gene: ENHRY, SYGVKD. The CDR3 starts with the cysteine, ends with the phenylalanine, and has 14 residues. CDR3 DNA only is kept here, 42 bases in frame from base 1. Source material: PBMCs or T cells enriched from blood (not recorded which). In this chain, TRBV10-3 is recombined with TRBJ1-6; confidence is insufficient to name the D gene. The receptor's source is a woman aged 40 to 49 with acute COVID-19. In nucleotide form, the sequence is TGTGCCATCAGTGAGTTGGTCCGGGAGTCACCCCTCCACTTT. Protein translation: CAISELVRESPLHF.